These 29 T cell receptor beta chains originate from one sample sequenced in a study of spatial heterogeneity in lung cancer. Regarding time point: blood at routine non-recurrence follow-up after resection. One entry per CDR3 protein results from TCRdb running MiXCR on the 5' RACE reads. The profile shows tens of thousands of distinct CDR3 sequences, around 9.6% of them singletons. This specimen consisted of PBMCs, obtained at follow-up. These receptors all come from a male donor with early-stage non-small cell lung cancer.

The genes are TRBV15 and TRBJ2-3; TRBD2 agrees at 7 bases. The length of the CDR3 is 15 residues. With 3 bases clipped from V and 0 bases from J, the junction kept 3 bases outside the gene matches. Germline CDR1 reads LNHNV; CDR2 reads YYDKDF (reference sequence). CDR3 bases: TGTGCCACCAGCAGCTTAGCGGGCAGCACAGATACGCAGTATTTT. This encodes CATSSLAGSTDTQYF. Supplemented by reference TRBV15 and TRBJ2-3, the full variable domain reads DAMVIQNPRYQVTQFGKPVTLSCSQTLNHNVMYWYQQKSSQAPKLLFHYYDKDFNNEADTPDNFQSRRPNTSFCFLDIRSPGLGDTAMYLCATSSLAGSTDTQYFGPGTRLTVL.

V usage is TRBV28 and J usage is TRBJ2-5; TRBD2 matches 8 bases. With V trimmed by 4 bases and J by 3 bases, 7 bases remained unmatched. The CDR3 contains 15 residues. The germline gives CDR1 MDHEN, CDR2 SYDVKM. The CDR3 region is CASSSSGGPKETQYF. DNA of the CDR3: TGTGCCAGCAGTTCGAGCGGGGGCCCAAAAGAGACCCAGTACTTC.

The sample holds many counts of this clonotype. The V call is TRBV28, the J call TRBJ1-2; 8 bases line up with TRBD1. The V gene end was trimmed by 6 bases and the J gene end by 8 bases; junction bases not matched to a gene: 17. The CDR3 extends over 16 amino acids. CDR1 is MDHEN and CDR2 is SYDVKM in the germline V gene. The CDR3 protein is CASSTLPHRGVGGYTF. The CDR3, as DNA: TGTGCCAGCAGCACACTACCCCACAGGGGGGTTGGCGGCTACACCTTC.

J is TRBJ2-5 and V is TRBV5-1; maybe TRBD2 (6 bases). Between the trimmed V and J ends, which lost 0 bases and 3 bases, there was a span of 12 bases. The CDR3 is 15 residues long. Germline CDR1 reads SGHRS; CDR2 reads YFSETQ. The CDR3 region has the DNA TGCGCCAGCAGCTTGGCCGGGACTGCGGAAGAGACCCAGTACTTC. Protein: CASSLAGTAEETQYF.

The chain joins TRBV6-2 or TRBV6-3 to TRBJ1-5; 7 bases align to TRBD1. V shed 7 bases, J shed 4 bases, and the junction held 4 bases outside the gene matches. Per germline, CDR1 MNHEY and CDR2 SVGEGT. CDR3 size: 13 residues. Here the CDR3 reads CASTKTGNQPQHF. Here the CDR3 DNA reads TGTGCCAGCACCAAGACAGGGAATCAGCCCCAGCATTTT.

The chain combines TRBV29-1 with TRBJ1-4; 7 bases are a match to TRBD1. This CDR3 region has 13 residues. Germline CDR1 reads SQVTM; CDR2 reads ANQGSEA. V trimming: 4 bases; J trimming: 5 bases; junction bases outside the gene matches: 4. Here the CDR3 reads CSVAPGQNEKLFF. CDR3 nucleotides: TGCAGCGTTGCCCCGGGACAGAATGAAAAACTGTTTTTT.

This clonotype was observed a few times. V and J are TRBV14 and TRBJ2-1; D gene uncertain. The CDR3 runs to 14 residues. The germline V and J ends were trimmed by 0 bases and 4 bases, with 7 bases remaining between them. Germline CDR1 is SGHDN and CDR2 is FVKESK. For the CDR3, the DNA is TGTGCCAGCAGCCAAGATACTTGGTACAATGAGCAGTTCTTC. Translation gives CASSQDTWYNEQFF. Together with reference TRBV14 and TRBJ2-1, the CDR3 gives the full variable domain: EAGVTQFPSHSVIEKGQTVTLRCDPISGHDNLYWYRRVMGKEIKFLLHFVKESKQDESGMPNNRFLAERTGGTYSTLKVQPAELEDSGVYFCASSQDTWYNEQFFGPGTRLTVL.

This clonotype was seen only a few times. The chain is built from TRBV28 and TRBJ1-3; tentatively, D is TRBD1 (5 bases). Looked up from germline, CDR1 is MDHEN and CDR2 is SYDVKM. This CDR3 has 13 residues. The germline V and J ends were trimmed by 5 bases and 4 bases, with 9 bases remaining between them. CDR3 bases: TGTGCCAGCAGTAAGGGGAACGGAAACACCATATATTTT. Protein product: CASSKGNGNTIYF.

This clonotype was recorded many times. This sequence joins TRBV14 and TRBJ1-1; D is unresolved. This CDR3 is 13 amino acids long. Germline V lookup: CDR1 SGHDN, CDR2 FVKESK. V lost 5 bases and J lost 1, with 8 bases in between. The CDR3 sequence: CASSEQRNTEAFF. CDR3 sequence (DNA): TGTGCCAGCAGCGAGCAGAGGAACACTGAAGCTTTCTTT.

The sample holds a few counts of this clonotype. V gene TRBV30 combines with J gene TRBJ1-1; no reliable D call. The V end was cut by 0 bases, the J end by 5 bases, with 19 bases between. This CDR3 is 16 amino acids long. The germline gives CDR1 GTSNPN, CDR2 SVGIG (reference sequence). The CDR3 region has the DNA TGTGCCTGGAGTGTAAGTCGGGGAGCTAGGGATACTGAAGCTTTCTTT. Its translation: CAWSVSRGARDTEAFF.

At least ten counts were recorded for this clonotype. J is TRBJ2-7 and V is TRBV7-6; possible D gene TRBD2, 5 bases. Germline CDR1 is SGHVS and CDR2 is FNYEAQ. V was clipped by 3 bases and J by 0 bases, with 9 bases between them. The CDR3 extends over 14 amino acids. In nucleotides, the CDR3 is TGTGCCAGCAGCTTGACTATCAGCTCCTACGAGCAGTACTTC. This translates into CASSLTISSYEQYF.

In this sample, this clonotype turned up a few times. The chain is built from TRBV29-1 and TRBJ1-1; TRBD1 might be the D (5 bases). There are 14 residues in the CDR3. Germline CDR1 SQVTM, CDR2 ANQGSEA. The ends were cut back, 5 bases at V and 4 bases at J, with 17 bases in the middle. In DNA, the CDR3 is TGCAGCGTTAAACGAGGGGTGATGGGCACTGAAGCTTTCTTT. It encodes CSVKRGVMGTEAFF.

V is TRBV6-2 or TRBV6-3 and J is TRBJ2-5; no firm D call. The CDR3 is 14 residues long. The V end was cut by 2 bases, the J end by 5 bases, with 12 bases between. The germline CDR1 and CDR2 sequences are MNHEY and SVGEGT. The CDR3 coding sequence is TGTGCCAGCAGTTACAGAAGGGCCGGTGAGACCCAGTACTTC. Translation gives CASSYRRAGETQYF.

In its sample, this clonotype was seen many times. The chain carries TRBV2 and TRBJ2-7; D possibly corresponds to TRBD2 (6 bases). The V end lost 0 bases, the J end lost 1 base, and 16 bases lay between the germline ends. Germline values: CDR1 SNHLY, CDR2 FYNNEI. The length of the CDR3 is 17 residues. The CDR3 region is CASSEALGRTTSYEQYF. In DNA form, the CDR3 reads TGTGCCAGCAGTGAAGCGCTCGGCAGGACTACTTCCTACGAGCAGTACTTC.

This clonotype appeared a few times. This chain joins TRBV28 and TRBJ2-2; D tentatively fits TRBD1 or TRBD2 (5 bases each). This CDR3 contains 14 residues. The V end was cut by 1 base, the J end by 3 bases, with 6 bases between. Germline V gene sequence: CDR1 MDHEN, CDR2 SYDVKM. The CDR3 nucleotides are TGTGCCAGCAGTTTATCGGGGCACACCGGGGAGCTGTTTTTT. Its translation is CASSLSGHTGELFF.

Sample share makes this clonotype medium-sized. The chain joins TRBV7-9 to TRBJ1-6; D is possibly TRBD1 (5 bases). Trimming shortened V by 1 base and J by 10 bases, and 5 bases separated the two germline ends. The CDR3 length is 12 residues. Germline values: CDR1 SEHNR, CDR2 FQNEAQ (reference sequence). The CDR3 bases are TGTGCCAGCAGCTTAGGGGGGTCACCCCTCCACTTT. It specifies CASSLGGSPLHF.

This clonotype has more than one count but fewer than ten. The chain has TRBV6-1 and TRBJ1-4; D might be TRBD1 (5 bases). This CDR3 is 14 amino acids long. Germline lookup yields CDR1 MNHNS and CDR2 SASEGT. Trimming cost V 3 bases and J 8 bases, with 13 bases left between them. CDR3 loop: CASSDGAGVEKLFF. The DNA for the CDR3 is TGTGCCAGCAGTGACGGGGCAGGAGTCGAAAAACTGTTTTTT.

In this sample, this clonotype turned up many times. V usage is TRBV29-1 and J usage is TRBJ2-7; TRBD2 is a possible D gene (6 bases). Between the trimmed V and J ends, which lost 8 bases and 1 base, there was a span of 12 bases. Per the germline V gene, CDR1 is SQVTM and CDR2 is ANQGSEA. CDR3 length equals 12 residues. CDR3: CSISGTSYEQYF. CDR3 DNA sequence: TGCAGCATCTCCGGGACTTCCTACGAGCAGTACTTC.

The chain links TRBV28 to TRBJ1-2, with a possible D match to TRBD1 (6 bases). CDR1 and CDR2 (germline): MDHEN, SYDVKM. V shed 5 bases and J shed 7 bases, with 17 bases lying between them. The CDR3 length is 14 residues. As DNA, the CDR3 is TGTGCCAGCAGTCCTCCCGGGACACCTCCTGGCTACACCTTC. Translated, it gives CASSPPGTPPGYTF.

The chain links TRBV7-9 to TRBJ2-1; D gene unclear. The germline CDR1 and CDR2 sequences are SEHNR and FQNEAQ (reference sequence). This CDR3 region has 11 residues. V lost 5 bases to trimming and J lost 9 bases, with 8 bases between them. CDR3 DNA sequence: TGTGCCAGCAGCACCGTCGGTGAGCAGTTCTTC. Translation: CASSTVGEQFF.

The chain combines TRBV5-1 with TRBJ2-5; TRBD1 matches at 7 bases. The V segment lost 8 bases and the J segment 2 bases; nucleotides outside the gene matches: 12. Looked up from germline, CDR1 is SGHRS and CDR2 is YFSETQ. The CDR3 is 15 residues long. The CDR3 reads CASTSDRVGQETQYF. In DNA, the CDR3 is TGCGCCAGTACCTCTGACAGGGTGGGACAAGAGACCCAGTACTTC. Filled out from reference TRBV5-1 and TRBJ2-5, the complete variable domain reads KAGVTQTPRYLIKTRGQQVTLSCSPISGHRSVSWYQQTPGQGLQFLFEYFSETQRNKGNFPGRFSGRQFSNSRSEMNVSTLELGDSALYLCASTSDRVGQETQYFGPGTRLLVL.

This clonotype showed up many times. The chain uses TRBV20-1 and TRBJ2-3; 15 bases align to TRBD2. The CDR3 has 17 residues. After removal of 1 base from V and 4 bases from J, the junction contained 6 bases not matched to a gene. Germline V gives CDR1 DFQATT, CDR2 SNEGSKA (reference sequence). CDR3 DNA: TGCAGTGCTAGAGGGACTAGCGGGGGGGCCGACGCAGATACGCAGTATTTT. Its translation: CSARGTSGGADADTQYF.

A note on this clonotype: A much larger clone sits a single nucleotide away, making a read error possible. The rearrangement uses TRBV2 and TRBJ1-5; D is unclear. The V gene's germline CDR1 is SNHLY and CDR2 FYNNEI. The CDR3 length is 14 residues. V was clipped by 8 bases and J by 2 bases, with 13 bases between them. The CDR3 bases are TGTGCCAGCGGCAAGGACGGCCGCAATCAGCCCCAGCATTTT. Protein product: CASGKDGRNQPQHF.

This clonotype has at least ten counts. The chain recombines TRBV10-3 with TRBJ1-4, with D perhaps TRBD1 (5 bases). Deletions cut 5 bases from V and 3 bases from J, with 10 bases between. CDR1 ENHRY and CDR2 SYGVKD come from the germline V gene. This CDR3 spans 14 amino acids. The CDR3 region has the DNA TGTGCCATCAGTCCGGGACTTTCTAATGAAAAACTGTTTTTT. Its protein product is CAISPGLSNEKLFF.

CDR3 sequence: CASSFDRVSGANVLTF. The CDR3 DNA sequence: TGTGCCAGCAGCTTTGACAGGGTTTCCGGGGCCAACGTCCTGACTTTC. The rearrangement uses TRBV7-2 and TRBJ2-6; TRBD1 matches 7 bases. V shed 3 bases, J shed 4 bases, and the junction held 6 bases outside the gene matches. Germline V gene data show CDR1 as SGHTA and CDR2 as FQGNSA. The CDR3 totals 16 residues.

This clonotype was counted at least ten times. The CDR3 sequence is CASSSRQGHTGELFF. The CDR3 nucleotides read TGTGCCAGCAGTTCCAGACAGGGGCACACCGGGGAGCTGTTTTTT. The V and J genes are TRBV12-3 or TRBV12-4 and TRBJ2-2, with 8 nucleotides matching TRBD1. The CDR3 has 15 amino acids. Losses at the gene ends were 4 bases for V and 3 bases for J; bases not matched to a gene: 4.

This clonotype was detected ten times or more. J is TRBJ2-1 and V is TRBV2, with D possibly TRBD1 on 6 matching bases. Germline V gene sequence: CDR1 SNHLY, CDR2 FYNNEI. Trimming cost V 0 bases and J 8 bases, with 14 bases left between them. The CDR3 totals 15 residues. CDR3 coding DNA: TGTGCCAGCAGTGAAGCGACACAGGGTATGGATGAGCAGTTCTTC. This translates into CASSEATQGMDEQFF.

This clonotype was seen more than once but under ten times. V is TRBV9 and J is TRBJ2-2, with 8 bases identical to TRBD2. The CDR3 is 15 amino acids. The ends lost 4 bases at V and 4 bases at J; junction bases unmatched: 6. CDR1 and CDR2 from the germline V gene are SGDLS and YYNGEE. The CDR3 region has the DNA TGTGCCAGCAGCTCCGGGGGGGGCCGCACCGGGGAGCTGTTTTTT. Translation: CASSSGGGRTGELFF.

This clonotype was found a few times. The genes are TRBV4-3 and TRBJ2-3; D may be TRBD2 (5 bases). CDR1 and CDR2 from the germline V gene are LGHNA and YSLEER. The CDR3 extends over 15 amino acids. Between the trimmed V and J ends, which lost 0 bases and 2 bases, there was a span of 9 bases. The CDR3 protein is CASSQDTRFTDTQYF. CDR3 nucleotide sequence: TGCGCCAGCAGCCAAGATACTAGATTCACAGATACGCAGTATTTT.